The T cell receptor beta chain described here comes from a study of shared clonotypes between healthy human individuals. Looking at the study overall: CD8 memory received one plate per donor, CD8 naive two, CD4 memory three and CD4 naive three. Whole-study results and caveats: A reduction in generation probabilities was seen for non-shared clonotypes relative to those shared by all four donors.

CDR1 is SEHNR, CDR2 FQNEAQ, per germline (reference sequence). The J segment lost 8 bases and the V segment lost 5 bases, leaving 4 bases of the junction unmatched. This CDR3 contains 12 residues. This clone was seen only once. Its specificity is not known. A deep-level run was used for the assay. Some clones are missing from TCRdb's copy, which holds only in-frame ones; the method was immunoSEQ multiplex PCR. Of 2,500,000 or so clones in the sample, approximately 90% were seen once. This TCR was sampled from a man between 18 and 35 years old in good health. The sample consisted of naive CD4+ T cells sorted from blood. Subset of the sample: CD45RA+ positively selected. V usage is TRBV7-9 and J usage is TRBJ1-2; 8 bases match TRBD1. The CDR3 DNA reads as TGTGCCAGCAGCGGACAGGGTTTCGGCTACACCTTC. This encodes CASSGQGFGYTF.